One and the same sample provided the 16 T cell receptor beta chains below, sequenced in a study of cytotoxic CD8 clonotypes in ibrutinib-treated CLL. The assay was immunoSEQ multiplex PCR, and TCRdb's table has in-frame clones only and misses some. Among fewer than 35,000 clones listed, approximately 85% were seen once. Material: PBMCs, obtained after 24 months of ibrutinib treatment. Source of these receptors: a human donor with chronic lymphocytic leukemia.

The V and J genes are TRBV4-1 and TRBJ2-6; D gene ambiguous. From germline, CDR1 is MGHRA and CDR2 YSYEKL. CDR3 length: 16 amino acids. The V gene lost 5 bases and the J gene lost 4 bases, with 15 bases spanning the gap. DNA of the CDR3: TGCGCCAGCAGCTTCTCCCTCGGAGCCGGGGCCAACGTCCTGACTTTC. Translation gives CASSFSLGAGANVLTF.

The chain recombines TRBV5-4 with TRBJ1-1; 10 bases fit TRBD1. The CDR3 contains 17 residues. J gave up 0 bases and V 4 bases, and 9 bases lay outside the gene matches. The germline CDR1 and CDR2 sequences are SGHNT and YYREEE (reference sequence). The DNA for the CDR3 is TGTGCCAGCAGCAGACCGGGACAGGGGAACCTGAACACTGAAGCTTTCTTT. This encodes CASSRPGQGNLNTEAFF.

This sequence joins TRBV7-2 and TRBJ2-5; no reliable D call. The germline CDR1 and CDR2 sequences are SGHTA and FQGNSA. V was shortened by 2 bases and J by 5 bases, with 3 bases between the two germline ends. The CDR3 runs to 11 residues. The CDR3 region is CASSLWETQYF. The CDR3 DNA sequence: TGTGCCAGCAGCTTATGGGAGACCCAGTACTTC.

In this sample, this clone turned up a few times. The V call is TRBV29-1, the J call TRBJ1-4; D call uncertain. Looked up from germline, CDR1 is SQVTM and CDR2 is ANQGSEA. V dropped 4 bases and J dropped 4 bases, with 16 bases sitting between them. This CDR3 has 15 amino acids. In DNA, the CDR3 is TGCAGCGTTGGTCTCCCCCAAACCGTTAATGAAAAACTGTTTTTT. Translating gives CSVGLPQTVNEKLFF.

The CDR3 DNA reads TGTGCCAGCAGCGTAGGGGGAGGAGGCCCACTCGGGGAAAAACTGTTTTTT. Translated, it gives CASSVGGGGPLGEKLFF. The rearrangement joins TRBV9 to TRBJ1-4; D not resolved. CDR1 SGDLS and CDR2 YYNGEE come from the germline V gene. The V and J ends lost 0 bases and 8 bases respectively, with 20 bases between them. CDR3 length equals 17 residues.

The chain employs TRBV5-1 and TRBJ1-3; unclear D gene. The germline CDR1 and CDR2 sequences are SGHRS and YFSETQ. V shed 4 bases and J shed 0 bases, with 17 bases lying between them. The CDR3 totals 17 residues. In nucleotides, the CDR3 is TGCGCCAGCAGCCCAGAGAGGCCCCCCAACTCTGGAAACACCATATATTTT. Its protein is CASSPERPPNSGNTIYF.

Only a few counts were recorded for this clone. The chain is built from TRBV27 and TRBJ2-1; D remains unclear. Per the germline V gene, CDR1 is MNHEY and CDR2 is SMNVEV (reference sequence). The length of the CDR3 is 13 residues. The V gene lost 3 bases and the J gene lost 6 bases, with 9 bases spanning the gap. This chain's CDR3 is CASSFGQFNEQFF. In nucleotides, the CDR3 is TGTGCCAGCAGTTTTGGGCAGTTCAATGAGCAGTTCTTC.

The rearrangement links TRBV5-1 to TRBJ2-1; 8 positions match TRBD2. V shed 3 bases and J 4 bases; nucleotides not matched to a gene: 9. The length of the CDR3 is 16 residues. Per germline, CDR1 SGHRS and CDR2 YFSETQ. CDR3 amino acids: CASSWGRGGRYNEQFF. The CDR3 DNA is TGCGCCAGCAGCTGGGGACGGGGGGGCCGGTACAATGAGCAGTTCTTC.

The rearrangement joins TRBV12-5 to TRBJ2-3; a weak D match, TRBD2 (6 bases). This CDR3 is built from 12 residues. Germline-derived CDR1 and CDR2 are LGHNT and FRNRAP. V lost 4 bases to trimming and J lost 4 bases, with 6 bases between them. The CDR3 DNA follows: TGTGCTAGTGGTTGGAGGGCAGATACGCAGTATTTT. Amino acids: CASGWRADTQYF.

This sequence joins TRBV5-4 and TRBJ1-4; no firm D call. V was shortened by 0 bases and J by 1 base, with 1 base between the two germline ends. Germline loops: CDR1 SGHNT, CDR2 YYREEE (reference sequence). This CDR3 is 13 amino acids long. Here the CDR3 DNA reads TGTGCCAGCAGCTTGGTAACTAATGAAAAACTGTTTTTT. It encodes CASSLVTNEKLFF.

J is TRBJ2-3 and V is TRBV13; weak D call: TRBD2 (6 bases). The CDR3 contains 13 residues. The V end was cut by 5 bases, the J end by 10 bases, with 16 bases between. CDR1 and CDR2 from the germline V gene are PRHDT and FYEKMQ (reference sequence). CDR3 in amino acids: CASSPRGLPAQYF. CDR3 DNA: TGTGCCAGCAGCCCTAGGGGACTCCCGGCGCAGTATTTT.

This clone was counted a single time. The chain joins TRBV11-2 to TRBJ2-7; D not certain. CDR3 length: 15 amino acids. Germline V gene sequence: CDR1 SGHAT, CDR2 FQNNGV. The V end lost 0 bases, the J end lost 6 bases, and 15 bases lay between the germline ends. CDR3: CASSLEGLESSEQYF. DNA of the CDR3: TGTGCCAGCAGCTTAGAAGGCCTAGAAAGTTCCGAGCAGTACTTC. Together with reference TRBV11-2 and TRBJ2-7, the CDR3 gives the full variable domain: EAGVAQSPRYKIIEKRQSVAFWCNPISGHATLYWYQQILGQGPKLLIQFQNNGVVDDSQLPKDRFSAERLKGVDSTLKIQPAKLEDSAVYLCASSLEGLESSEQYFGPGTRLTVT.

The CDR3 DNA is TGTGCCAGCAGGTCCATAAGAGTCCGGGACCAGTACTTC. The encoded protein is CASRSIRVRDQYF. This chain links TRBV6-5 with TRBJ2-5; tentatively, D is TRBD2 (5 bases). The CDR3 runs 13 residues. V was trimmed by 6 bases and J by 10 bases, leaving 18 bases between them. Per germline, CDR1 MNHEY and CDR2 SVGAGI.

This clone qualifies as medium-sized. Here the CDR3 DNA reads TGTGCCAGCAGGGTAGAACTCGGAAACACCATATATTTT. Protein: CASRVELGNTIYF. The chain carries TRBV2 and TRBJ1-3; D remains ambiguous. The ends were cut back, 6 bases at V and 4 bases at J, with 10 bases in the middle. CDR3 length: 13 amino acids. Per the germline V gene, CDR1 is SNHLY and CDR2 is FYNNEI.

This clone appeared once. The gene calls are TRBV5-1 and TRBJ2-7; TRBD2 might be the D (5 bases). Germline loops: CDR1 SGHRS, CDR2 YFSETQ. V lost 5 bases and J lost 0, with 6 bases in between. The CDR3 loop spans 12 amino acids. CDR3 DNA sequence: TGCGCCAGCAGACGGGACTCCTACGAGCAGTACTTC. This gives the protein CASRRDSYEQYF.

The chain has TRBV7-8 and TRBJ2-5, with D tentatively TRBD2 (6 bases). CDR1 is SGHVS and CDR2 is FQNEAQ in the germline V gene. CDR3 length: 15 amino acids. The V gene lost 5 bases and the J gene lost 2 bases, with 15 bases spanning the gap. CDR3 protein: CASSPTGGGQETQYF. The CDR3 nucleotides are TGTGCCAGCAGCCCAACCGGCGGAGGGCAAGAGACCCAGTACTTC.